These T cell receptor beta chains were read from a single sample in a study of human T cells and chemical hapten exposure. TCRdb analysed the RACE reads with MiXCR anew, one entry per CDR3 protein. The sample records about 49,000 distinct CDR3 sequences, around a tenth being singletons. This sample comprised whole blood, obtained in connection with sensitization to the hapten diphenylcyclopropenone (DPC). The receptors come from a woman between 50 and 59 years old with alopecia areata. Some clones in this sample may be carry-over from other donors' samples. The CDR3 runs from the conserved cysteine through the conserved F or W. The D gene is left open where the match is weak. Some rows mark clone size as missing; the rest say once, few, many or name a class of expanded clone.

j_call v_call cdr3_length clone_size d_call cdr3_nt cdr3_aa
TRBJ2-5 TRBV7-2 12 - - TGTGCCAGCAGCTTTGCGGCAGAGACCCAGTACTTC CASSFAAETQYF
TRBJ1-2 TRBV2 11 many - TGTGCCAGCAGTGAGGGTTTTGGCTACACCTTC CASSEGFGYTF
TRBJ2-7 TRBV5-1 17 few TRBD2 TGCGCCAGCAGCGCCGGGACTAGCGGGAGGATGATCTACGAGCAGTACTTC CASSAGTSGRMIYEQYF
TRBJ2-1 TRBV27 15 - - TGTGCCAGCAGTCCTAGCCCGACCATCTACAATGAGCAGTTCTTC CASSPSPTIYNEQFF
TRBJ2-5 TRBV6-5 15 few TRBD1 TGTGCCAGCAGGGAAGGGACAGGGGGCTTGAAGACCCAGTACTTC CASREGTGGLKTQYF
TRBJ2-3 TRBV6-2/TRBV6-3 15 many TRBD1 TGTGCCAGCATCAAGGGACAGGGTGGAACAGATACGCAGTATTTT CASIKGQGGTDTQYF
TRBJ2-1 TRBV28 17 few TRBD2 TGTGCCAGCAGTCTGTCTAGCGGGGTCTATTCATACAATGAGCAGTTCTTC CASSLSSGVYSYNEQFF
TRBJ2-5 TRBV18 16 few TRBD2 TGTGCCAGCTCACCGACCCGGACTAGCGGACACGAGACCCAGTACTTC CASSPTRTSGHETQYF
TRBJ2-2 TRBV29-1 12 many - TGCAGCGTTTATACGAACACCGGGGAGCTGTTTTTT CSVYTNTGELFF
TRBJ2-6 TRBV5-4 19 few TRBD1 TGTGCCAGCAGCGCGGACATTGGGACAGCGTTCTCTGGGGCCAACGTCCTGACTTTC CASSADIGTAFSGANVLTF
TRBJ2-3 TRBV2 12 few - TGTGCCAGCCGGTGGGGCACAGATACGCAGTATTTT CASRWGTDTQYF
TRBJ2-1 TRBV20-1 16 many TRBD2 TGCAGTGCTAGAGCACCGGGGGGGGCGGCTTACAATGAGCAGTTCTTC CSARAPGGAAYNEQFF
TRBJ1-5 TRBV4-3 15 - - TGCGCCAGCAGCCAAGATGGGGTGCGAGGGCAGCCCCAGCATTTT CASSQDGVRGQPQHF
TRBJ1-4 TRBV20-1 13 many - TGCAGTGCTAAGTACACTGTAAGCGAAAAACTGTTTTTT CSAKYTVSEKLFF
TRBJ2-3 TRBV20-1 15 many - TGCAGTGCTCATCGCCCGGTTGCAAGCACAGATACGCAGTATTTT CSAHRPVASTDTQYF
TRBJ2-3 TRBV7-2 16 many - TGTGCCAGCAGTCAAAAAGGGGTTACTAGCACAGATACGCAGTATTTT CASSQKGVTSTDTQYF
TRBJ1-1 TRBV12-3/TRBV12-4 14 many - TGTGCCAGCAGTTTAGTATCCCTGAACACTGAAGCTTTCTTT CASSLVSLNTEAFF
TRBJ2-1 TRBV7-6 16 many TRBD1 TGTGCCAGCAGCTTATCAGGGACAGGGGGCAATAATGAGCAGTTCTTC CASSLSGTGGNNEQFF
TRBJ1-1 TRBV28 14 many - TGTGCCAGCAGTTTTGGGCAGGGGTTCACTGAAGCTTTCTTT CASSFGQGFTEAFF
TRBJ1-5 TRBV27 14 many TRBD1 TGTGCCAGCAGGCAGACAGGGACCAATCAGCCCCAGCATTTT CASRQTGTNQPQHF
TRBJ2-7 TRBV25-1 15 many - TGTGCCAGCAGTGAATTAGAAAATCCAGGGTCTTTCCAGTACTTC CASSELENPGSFQYF
TRBJ2-3 TRBV28 13 many - TGTGCCAGCAGGGGAGACGGGACAGATACGCAGTATTTT CASRGDGTDTQYF
TRBJ1-3 TRBV9 15 many - TGTGCCAGCAGCGCCCGGGACCCCTCTGGAAACACCATATATTTT CASSARDPSGNTIYF
TRBJ2-1 TRBV4-1 18 many - TGCGCCAGCAGCCAAGTCTCGGGACTGATATTCTCCTACAATGAGCAGTTCTTC CASSQVSGLIFSYNEQFF
TRBJ1-2 TRBV29-1 12 many - TGCAGCGTTGACCGACAGAGATATGGCTACACCTTC CSVDRQRYGYTF
TRBJ2-3 TRBV15 19 many TRBD2 TGTGCCACCAGCAGAGAGGGTCGGGGATCGAGCGGGAGATTAGATACGCAGTATTTT CATSREGRGSSGRLDTQYF
TRBJ2-3 TRBV2 14 - - TGTGCCAGCAGTGAATGGGCTAGCACAGATACGCAGTATTTT CASSEWASTDTQYF
TRBJ1-2 TRBV4-1 15 - - TGCGCCAGCAGCCAAGACTTACGGGGGTTTTATGGCTACACCTTC CASSQDLRGFYGYTF
TRBJ1-1 TRBV3-1 14 many TRBD1 TGTGCCAGCAGCCAAGTCGACAGGGACACTGAAGCTTTCTTT CASSQVDRDTEAFF
TRBJ2-7 TRBV19 15 many - TGTGCCAGTAGTACCCGGGCCGCCGAATCCTACGAGCAGTACTTC CASSTRAAESYEQYF
TRBJ2-1 TRBV6-5 14 many TRBD2 TGTGCCAGCGGACGGGGGGGAGGGCCCGATGAGCAGTTCTTC CASGRGGGPDEQFF
TRBJ1-1 TRBV7-9 13 - TRBD1 TGTGCCGGCAGCTTAACAGGGGGGCCTGAAGCTTTCTTT CAGSLTGGPEAFF
TRBJ2-3 TRBV4-2 16 few TRBD2 TGTGCCAGCAGCCAAGCCGGGACTAGTTACACAGATACGCAGTATTTT CASSQAGTSYTDTQYF
TRBJ2-3 TRBV7-9 14 many - TGTGCCAGCAGCTTAACAGTTAGGACAGATACGCAGTATTTT CASSLTVRTDTQYF
TRBJ2-1 TRBV20-1 16 many - TGCAGTGCTAGAGATGTTGCGTCCCTGGGTGAAGTGCAGCAGTTCTTC CSARDVASLGEVQQFF
TRBJ1-3 TRBV30 13 many - TGTGCCTGGAGTGTGACCTCTGGAAACACCATATATTTT CAWSVTSGNTIYF
TRBJ1-1 TRBV28 14 many - TGTGCCAGCAGTTTGGTCCAGGCCCGGGCTGAAGCTTTCTTT CASSLVQARAEAFF
TRBJ2-5 TRBV7-2 14 many TRBD2 TGTGCCAGCAGTCGGGACTCGGGGGGAGAGACCCAGTACTTC CASSRDSGGETQYF
TRBJ1-5 TRBV2 13 many - TGTGCCAGCAGTGAAGAGGGGAGGCAGCCCCAGCATTTT CASSEEGRQPQHF
TRBJ2-6 TRBV19 17 many - TGTGCCAGTAGGTCCGGGACCAAACGATCTGGGGCCAACGTCCTGACTTTC CASRSGTKRSGANVLTF
TRBJ2-7 TRBV30 14 many TRBD2 TGTGCCTGGACCGGGACTAGTTTTAGCTACGAGCAGTACTTC CAWTGTSFSYEQYF
TRBJ2-1 TRBV28 15 - TRBD2 TGTGCCAGCAGTCCCGGGACTAGCGGGAGGAGTGAGCAGTTCTTC CASSPGTSGRSEQFF
TRBJ2-4 TRBV4-3 15 - - TGCGCCAGCAGCCAAGATTTCGGTAACAAAAACATTCAGTACTTC CASSQDFGNKNIQYF
TRBJ2-1 TRBV20-1 13 - - TGCAGCCCGAATGGTGGAACGGGCAATGAGCAGTTCTTC CSPNGGTGNEQFF
TRBJ1-5 TRBV28 14 - - TGTGCCAGCAACGAACAGGGTAGCAATCAGCCCCAGCATTTT CASNEQGSNQPQHF
TRBJ2-1 TRBV28 11 many - TGTGCCAGCAGTTTATGGAATGAGCAGTTCTTC CASSLWNEQFF
TRBJ1-1 TRBV15 16 many - TGTGCCACCAGCAGAGACCCTACTTTGGGGAACACTGAAGCTTTCTTT CATSRDPTLGNTEAFF
TRBJ1-5 TRBV19 16 many TRBD1 TGTGCCAGTAAGAAGGGGGCTCACTCGGGCGATCAGCCCCAGCATTTT CASKKGAHSGDQPQHF
TRBJ1-2 TRBV29-1 13 many TRBD1 TGCAGCGTGCAAATAACAGGGGTGGATGGCTACACCTTC CSVQITGVDGYTF
TRBJ2-2 TRBV20-1 15 many - TGCAGTGCTAGAGCCCTTCTGGCTAGCAGCGGGGAGCTGTTTTTT CSARALLASSGELFF
TRBJ2-6 TRBV20-1 18 many - TGCAGTGCTAGAGACCCGCGTTCAGGGAGCTCTGGGGCCAACGTCCTGACTTTC CSARDPRSGSSGANVLTF
TRBJ2-3 TRBV20-1 14 many TRBD2 TGCAGTGCCCTAACTAGCGGCCTGACAGATACGCAGTATTTT CSALTSGLTDTQYF
TRBJ1-1 TRBV6-6 14 many - TGTGCCAGCAACGAGGTCCCTAGAGCCACTGAAGCTTTCTTT CASNEVPRATEAFF
TRBJ2-1 TRBV29-1 13 - - TGCAGCGTTAGGGAACAGGCTTACAATGAGCAGTTCTTC CSVREQAYNEQFF
TRBJ1-6 TRBV12-3/TRBV12-4 12 many - TGTGCCAGCAGGGTCTACAATTCACCCCTCCACTTT CASRVYNSPLHF
TRBJ1-3 TRBV20-1 14 many TRBD1 TGCAGTGCCCACAGGGGATCCTTAGGAAACACCATATATTTT CSAHRGSLGNTIYF
TRBJ2-1 TRBV20-1 13 - - TGCAGTGCTAGTGGACCGGGGTTAAGTGAGCAGTTCTTC CSASGPGLSEQFF
TRBJ1-1 TRBV3-1 14 many - TGTGCCAGCAGCCAAGATGGAGTGAACACTGAAGCTTTCTTT CASSQDGVNTEAFF
TRBJ2-3 TRBV11-2 16 many TRBD2 TGTGCCAGCAGCTTACTGGCGGGAGGGCCCACAGATACGCAGTATTTT CASSLLAGGPTDTQYF